This T cell receptor beta chain was recorded in a study of T cell responses to AZD1222 COVID-19 vaccine. Overall study findings and caveats: Spike-wide vaccine-associated CD4 TCRs dominated at 160-218 and 743-854. The donors showed a predominance of white British ancestry and of females, with possible underestimation of clonal diversity.

Sequencing was performed with immunoSEQ multiplex PCR; in TCRdb, only in-frame clones are kept and a portion is missing. The table lists some 55,000 clones, about 89% of them singletons. A note on this clone: Antigen: not known.

This CDR3 has 15 amino acids. The germline gives CDR1 MNHEY, CDR2 SMNVEV (reference sequence). V trimming: 0 bases; J trimming: 7 bases; junction bases outside the gene matches: 7. Sequencing was performed on peripheral blood, taken on day 0 of AZD1222 vaccination. The rearrangement uses TRBV27 and TRBJ2-3; TRBD2 matches 7 bases. The TCR was taken from an adult in good health. The CDR3 loop reads CASSLSTAGRHTQYF. CDR3 DNA: TGTGCCAGCAGTTTATCTACAGCGGGGCGCCATACGCAGTATTTT.